This T cell receptor beta chain was found in a study of CD8 T cells in ankylosing spondylitis (dated by TCRdb to 2016 to 2017). Context from the whole study: The study set out to find disease-linked TCR variants by profiling T cell receptor beta repertoires in ankylosing spondylitis patients and healthy donors. The whole study cohort included 95 to 130 healthy donors and 20 to 25 ankylosing spondylitis patients. Peripheral blood was sampled, and synovial fluid was also collected from ankylosing spondylitis patients. What the research found in general, with its limitations: The disease-linked clones had a CD8+ phenotype and were found at relatively low frequencies in peripheral blood. The disease-linked clones were reported to be significantly enriched in matched synovial fluid samples from ankylosing spondylitis patients. A TCR beta motif made up of 7 to 9 highly homologous amino acid variants appeared to be characteristic of blood from ankylosing spondylitis patients. Some motif variants were previously reported in synovial fluid and blood of reactive arthritis patients, suggesting common disease-initiation mechanisms.

Instrument on record: Illumina HiSeq 2500. Quantitative 5'-RACE with molecular barcodes was the method used to prepare the TCR beta libraries. Turning to the authors' computational methods: A new computational method based on a probabilistic model of VDJ rearrangement was used to identify disease-linked TCR variants. TCRdb took the public reads, trimmed them with fastp at Q25, ran MiXCR for clone calling and kept in-frame beta chains. Entries that share a CDR3 protein sequence are merged under the most common genes and DNA. V and J calls and clone size were set by TCRdb, not the authors. This sample has some 130,000 distinct CDR3 sequences in its table, and roughly 11% of those were observed once. The ten largest make up roughly 4.5% of the sample. V lost 4 bases and J lost 6 bases, and the count of bases not matched to a germline gene is 13. CDR3 length: 17 amino acids, cysteine to phenylalanine. CDR3 DNA only is kept here, 51 bases in frame from base 1. CDR1 is given as SGHRS and CDR2 as YFSETQ, both from the germline V gene.

This clonotype was seen ten or more times. There is no known antigen for this receptor. One base away there is no much larger clone; base qualities are not given. The sequence came from a female donor with ankylosing spondylitis or in good health (not recorded which). Sample: blood, either unsorted or a sorted T cell fraction (not recorded which). The V gene is TRBV5-1 and the J gene is TRBJ2-1; TRBD1 lines up with 10 middle nucleotides. The sequenced DNA is TGCGCCAGCAGCACCCGGACAGGGGGGTTTGGCCTCAATGAGCAGTTCTTC. It translates to CASSTRTGGFGLNEQFF.